This TCR beta chain was captured by sequencing in a study of blood T cell repertoires in COVID-19. Those who participated ranged in age from roughly 18 to 95 years and resided in under 25 US areas. Assay used: immunoSEQ multiplex PCR; TCRdb lists only in-frame clones, some missing. The sample shows about 270,000 clones, just under 90% of them seen only once. The germline CDR1 and CDR2 sequences are SGHNT and YYREEE (reference sequence). Trimming stripped 3 bases from V and 8 bases from J, with 20 bases between. This CDR3 region has 15 residues. The TCR originated in a woman in her twenties or thirties with acute COVID-19. Sequenced sample: PBMCs or T cells enriched from blood (not recorded which). The chain recombines TRBV5-4 with TRBJ1-2; D gene uncertain. CDR3 amino acids: CASSSIPGISRGYTF. CDR3 nucleotide sequence: TGTGCCAGCAGCTCGATCCCCGGGATTTCGCGCGGCTACACCTTC.